What follows are 2 T cell receptor beta chains derived from one specimen sequenced in a study of cytomegalovirus exposure and HLA in healthy donors. This PCR relied on a set of 60 Vbeta primers and 13 Jbeta primers. TCRdb's table, derived via immunoSEQ multiplex PCR, lists solely in-frame clones and lacks some. The repertoire table contains approximately 60,000 clones. Sequencing was carried out using PBMCs. The receptors originated from a man aged 25-40 years in good health and CMV-seropositive.

To note about this clone: The DNA is left out, because the CDR3 cannot be placed on it with certainty; the CDR3 is given as TCRdb lists it. The J gene is TRBJ1-1, the V gene TRBV6-6. Germline V gives CDR1 MNHNY, CDR2 SVGAGI (reference sequence). Inclusive of both ends, the CDR3 amounts to 15 amino acids. CDR3 protein: CATFGQGAGDTEAFF.

The chain uses TRBV5-6 and TRBJ2-1; no clear D. Between the trimmed V and J ends, which lost 3 bases and 8 bases, there was a span of 12 bases. The CDR3 runs 13 residues. CDR1 is SGHDT, CDR2 YYEEEE, per germline. The CDR3 DNA follows: TGTGCCAGCAGCTACCAGATTGGCCATGAGCAGTTCTTC. Translating gives CASSYQIGHEQFF. Supplemented by reference TRBV5-6 and TRBJ2-1, the full variable domain reads DAGVTQSPTHLIKTRGQQVTLRCSPKSGHDTVSWYQQALGQGPQFIFQYYEEEERQRGNFPDRFSGHQFPNYSSELNVNALLLGDSALYLCASSYQIGHEQFFGPGTRLTVL.